This is a list of T cell receptor beta chains from one sample in a study of shared clonotypes between healthy human individuals. Method: immunoSEQ multiplex PCR; TCRdb's copy keeps in-frame clones and lacks some. Of 800,000 to 1,200,000 clones detected, approximately 80% appear once; the ten largest clones hold about 0.52%. What was sequenced was memory CD4+ T cells from PBMCs. These receptors were obtained from a man younger than 35 in good health. Some clones in this sample may be carry-over from other donors' samples. Both conserved end residues are part of each CDR3. Each record gives: clone size, J gene, D gene, V gene, CDR3 length, CDR3 protein, CDR3 DNA. A D gene is named only where the DNA matches it firmly. Where a row states a size, it is once, few, many or the class of an expanded clone; other rows omit it.

clone size: -; J gene: TRBJ2-1; D gene: -; V gene: TRBV11-2; CDR3 length: 16; CDR3 protein: CASSPRLGTAYNEQFF; CDR3 DNA: TGTGCCAGCAGCCCCCGGCTGGGGACGGCATACAATGAGCAGTTCTTC
clone size: once; J gene: TRBJ2-7; D gene: -; V gene: TRBV11-1; CDR3 length: 11; CDR3 protein: CASSSRIEQYF; CDR3 DNA: TGTGCCAGCAGCTCTCGGATAGAGCAGTACTTC
clone size: -; J gene: TRBJ1-2; D gene: -; V gene: TRBV6-5; CDR3 length: 15; CDR3 protein: CASSYSSGSAGGYTF; CDR3 DNA: TGTGCCAGCAGTTACTCCTCGGGAAGTGCTGGCGGCTACACCTTC
clone size: once; J gene: TRBJ2-7; D gene: -; V gene: TRBV5-6; CDR3 length: 14; CDR3 protein: CASSLVGGGYEQYF; CDR3 DNA: TGTGCCAGCAGCTTGGTCGGGGGTGGCTACGAGCAGTACTTC
clone size: once; J gene: TRBJ2-5; D gene: TRBD2; V gene: TRBV12-5; CDR3 length: 18; CDR3 protein: CASGLVWPSGDSQETQYF; CDR3 DNA: TGTGCTAGTGGTTTGGTTTGGCCTAGCGGAGACTCCCAAGAGACCCAGTACTTC
clone size: -; J gene: TRBJ1-1; D gene: -; V gene: TRBV19; CDR3 length: 15; CDR3 protein: CASSIVGVGGTEAFF; CDR3 DNA: TGTGCCAGTAGTATTGTGGGGGTCGGCGGCACTGAAGCTTTCTTT
clone size: -; J gene: TRBJ2-5; D gene: -; V gene: TRBV7-2; CDR3 length: 13; CDR3 protein: CASSQSTRETQYF; CDR3 DNA: TGTGCCAGCAGCCAATCGACTAGAGAGACCCAGTACTTC
clone size: few; J gene: TRBJ2-7; D gene: -; V gene: TRBV7-9; CDR3 length: 14; CDR3 protein: CASSLSQGAYEQYF; CDR3 DNA: TGTGCCAGCAGCTTATCACAGGGCGCCTACGAGCAGTACTTC
clone size: few; J gene: TRBJ1-4; D gene: -; V gene: TRBV6-1; CDR3 length: 15; CDR3 protein: CASSEKMRVGDLLFF; CDR3 DNA: TGTGCCAGCAGTGAAAAGATGAGGGTTGGGGATCTACTGTTTTTT
clone size: -; J gene: TRBJ2-2; D gene: TRBD2; V gene: TRBV11-3; CDR3 length: 16; CDR3 protein: CASSLDGGSNTGELFF; CDR3 DNA: TGTGCCAGCAGCTTAGATGGCGGGAGCAACACCGGGGAGCTGTTTTTT
clone size: -; J gene: TRBJ2-2; D gene: -; V gene: TRBV7-3; CDR3 length: 16; CDR3 protein: CASSLLGGTNTGELFF; CDR3 DNA: TGTGCCAGCAGCTTGTTGGGGGGAACGAACACCGGGGAGCTGTTTTTT
clone size: -; J gene: TRBJ2-1; D gene: -; V gene: TRBV9; CDR3 length: 13; CDR3 protein: CASSLSPFNEQFF; CDR3 DNA: TGTGCCAGCAGCCTGAGCCCATTCAATGAGCAGTTCTTC
clone size: -; J gene: TRBJ1-2; D gene: -; V gene: TRBV28; CDR3 length: 12; CDR3 protein: CASSLSGNGYTF; CDR3 DNA: TGTGCCAGCAGTTTATCTGGGAACGGCTACACCTTC
clone size: -; J gene: TRBJ1-2; D gene: -; V gene: TRBV6-1; CDR3 length: 13; CDR3 protein: CASSEAANYGYTF; CDR3 DNA: TGTGCCAGCAGTGAAGCGGCAAACTATGGCTACACCTTC
clone size: -; J gene: TRBJ1-2; D gene: -; V gene: TRBV4-3; CDR3 length: 15; CDR3 protein: CASSQRATTNYGYTF; CDR3 DNA: TGCGCCAGCAGCCAAAGGGCAACCACTAACTATGGCTACACCTTC
clone size: -; J gene: TRBJ1-2; D gene: -; V gene: TRBV7-2; CDR3 length: 13; CDR3 protein: CASSLGGDYGYTF; CDR3 DNA: TGTGCCAGCAGCTTAGGTGGGGACTATGGCTACACCTTC
clone size: -; J gene: TRBJ1-3; D gene: -; V gene: TRBV6-1; CDR3 length: 14; CDR3 protein: CASSAGLSGNTIYF; CDR3 DNA: TGTGCCAGCAGTGCAGGCCTCTCTGGAAACACCATATATTTT